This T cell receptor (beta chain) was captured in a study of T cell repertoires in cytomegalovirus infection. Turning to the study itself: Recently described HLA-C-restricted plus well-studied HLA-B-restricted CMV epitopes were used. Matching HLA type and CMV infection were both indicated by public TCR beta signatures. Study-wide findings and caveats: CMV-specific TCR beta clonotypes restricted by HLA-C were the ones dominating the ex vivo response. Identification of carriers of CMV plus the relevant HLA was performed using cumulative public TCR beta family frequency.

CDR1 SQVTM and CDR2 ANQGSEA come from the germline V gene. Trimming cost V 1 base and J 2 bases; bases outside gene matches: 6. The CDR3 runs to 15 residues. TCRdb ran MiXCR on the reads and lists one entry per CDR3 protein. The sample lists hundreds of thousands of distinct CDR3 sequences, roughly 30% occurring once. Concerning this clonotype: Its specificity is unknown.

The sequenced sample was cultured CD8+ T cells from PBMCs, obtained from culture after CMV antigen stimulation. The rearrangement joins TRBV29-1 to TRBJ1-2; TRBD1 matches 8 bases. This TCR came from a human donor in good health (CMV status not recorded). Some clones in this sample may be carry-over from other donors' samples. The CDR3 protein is CSVEVRDRKNYGYTF. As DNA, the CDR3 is TGCAGCGTTGAAGTCCGGGACAGGAAAAACTATGGCTACACCTTC.